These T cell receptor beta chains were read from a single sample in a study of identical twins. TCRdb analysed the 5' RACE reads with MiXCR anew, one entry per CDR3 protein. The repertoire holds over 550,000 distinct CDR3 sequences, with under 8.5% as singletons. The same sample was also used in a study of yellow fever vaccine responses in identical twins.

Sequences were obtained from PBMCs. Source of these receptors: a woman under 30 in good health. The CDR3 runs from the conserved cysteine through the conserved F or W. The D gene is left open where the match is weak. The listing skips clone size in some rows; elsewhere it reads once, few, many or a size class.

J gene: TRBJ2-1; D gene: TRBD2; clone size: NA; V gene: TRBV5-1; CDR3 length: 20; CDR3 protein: CASSRPGLAGGTSSYNEQFF; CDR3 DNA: TGCGCCAGCAGCAGGCCGGGACTAGCGGGGGGGACGAGCTCCTACAATGAGCAGTTCTTC
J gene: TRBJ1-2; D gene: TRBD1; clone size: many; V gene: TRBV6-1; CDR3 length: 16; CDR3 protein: CASSTSGTVLNYGYTF; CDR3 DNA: TGTGCCAGCAGCACCTCCGGGACAGTCCTAAACTATGGCTACACCTTC
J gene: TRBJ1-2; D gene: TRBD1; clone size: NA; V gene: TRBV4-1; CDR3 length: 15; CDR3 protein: CASSQVTGAQYGYTF; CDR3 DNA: TGCGCCAGCAGCCAAGTGACAGGGGCCCAGTATGGCTACACCTTC
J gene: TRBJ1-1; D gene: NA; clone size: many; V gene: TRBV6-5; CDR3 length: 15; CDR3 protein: CASSYSAGTNTEAFF; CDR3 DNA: TGTGCCAGCAGTTACTCGGCAGGGACGAACACTGAAGCTTTCTTT
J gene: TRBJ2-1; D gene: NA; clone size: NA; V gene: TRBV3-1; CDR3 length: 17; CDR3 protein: CATSQRRTESSYNEQFF; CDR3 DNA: TGTGCCACCAGCCAACGTAGGACTGAGAGCTCCTACAATGAGCAGTTCTTC
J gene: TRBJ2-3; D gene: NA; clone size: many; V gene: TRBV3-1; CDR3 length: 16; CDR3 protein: CASSQVRGDRTDTQYF; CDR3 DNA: TGTGCCAGCAGCCAAGTGCGCGGGGACCGCACAGATACGCAGTATTTT
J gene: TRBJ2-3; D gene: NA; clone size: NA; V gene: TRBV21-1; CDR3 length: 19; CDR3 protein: CASSKVIGPTSLSTDTQYF; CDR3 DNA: TGTGCCAGCAGCAAAGTAATTGGCCCTACGTCCCTCAGCACAGATACGCAGTATTTT
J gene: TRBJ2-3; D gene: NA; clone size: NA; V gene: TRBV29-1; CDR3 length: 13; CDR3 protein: CSGRVFGTDTQYF; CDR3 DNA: TGCAGCGGACGAGTTTTCGGCACAGATACGCAGTATTTT
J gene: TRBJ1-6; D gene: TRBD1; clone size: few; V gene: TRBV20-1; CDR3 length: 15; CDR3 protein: CSAGGQNQNNSPLHF; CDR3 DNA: TGCAGTGCTGGGGGACAGAATCAGAATAATTCACCCCTCCACTTT
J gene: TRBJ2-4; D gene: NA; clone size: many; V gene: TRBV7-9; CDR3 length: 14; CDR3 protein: CASSLVATRDIQYF; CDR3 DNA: TGTGCCAGCAGCTTAGTCGCGACTAGGGACATTCAGTACTTC
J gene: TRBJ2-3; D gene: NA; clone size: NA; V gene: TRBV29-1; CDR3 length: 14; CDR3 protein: CSVEPGTPTDTQYF; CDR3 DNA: TGCAGCGTTGAACCCGGGACACCCACAGATACGCAGTATTTT
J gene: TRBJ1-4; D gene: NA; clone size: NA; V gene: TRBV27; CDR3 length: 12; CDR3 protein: CASGQLKGKLFF; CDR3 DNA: TGTGCCAGCGGACAGCTGAAAGGGAAACTGTTTTTT
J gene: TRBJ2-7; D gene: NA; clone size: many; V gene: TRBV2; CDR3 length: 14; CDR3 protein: CASSIPGTPYEQYF; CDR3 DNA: TGTGCCAGCAGTATACCCGGGACACCCTACGAGCAGTACTTC
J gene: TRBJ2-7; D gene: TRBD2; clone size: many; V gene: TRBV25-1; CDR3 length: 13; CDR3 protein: CASSEFGRYEQYF; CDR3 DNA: TGTGCCAGCAGTGAATTCGGGAGGTACGAGCAGTACTTC
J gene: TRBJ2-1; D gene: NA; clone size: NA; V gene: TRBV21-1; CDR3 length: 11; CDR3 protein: CASTEGTEQFF; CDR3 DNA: TGTGCCAGCACCGAGGGTACTGAGCAGTTCTTC
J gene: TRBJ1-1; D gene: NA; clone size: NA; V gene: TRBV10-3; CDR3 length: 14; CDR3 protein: CAISDLAVRAEAFF; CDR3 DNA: TGTGCCATCAGTGACCTTGCGGTCCGGGCTGAAGCTTTCTTT
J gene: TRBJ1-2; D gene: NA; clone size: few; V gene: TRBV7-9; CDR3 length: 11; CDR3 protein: CASSPQAGRLF; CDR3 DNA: TGTGCCAGCAGCCCCCAGGCGGGACGACTTTTC
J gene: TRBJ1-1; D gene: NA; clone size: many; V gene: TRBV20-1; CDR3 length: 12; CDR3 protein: CSGEGGNTEAFF; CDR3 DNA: TGCAGTGGAGAGGGGGGGAACACTGAAGCTTTCTTT
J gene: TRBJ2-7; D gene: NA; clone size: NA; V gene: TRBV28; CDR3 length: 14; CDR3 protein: CASTRRPAQYEQYF; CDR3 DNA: TGTGCCAGCACCAGGCGACCAGCACAGTACGAGCAGTACTTC
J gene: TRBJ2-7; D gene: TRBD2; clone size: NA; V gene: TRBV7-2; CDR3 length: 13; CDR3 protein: CASSSRTSGRTYF; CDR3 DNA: TGTGCCAGCAGCTCCCGGACTAGCGGGAGGACGTACTTC
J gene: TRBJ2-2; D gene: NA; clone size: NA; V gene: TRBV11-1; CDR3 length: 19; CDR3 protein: CASSLVGSTKTKTNGELFF; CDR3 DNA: TGTGCCAGCAGCTTAGTCGGTTCGACCAAGACGAAAACTAACGGGGAGCTGTTTTTT
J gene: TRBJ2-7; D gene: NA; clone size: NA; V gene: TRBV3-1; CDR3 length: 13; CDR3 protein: CASTDGASYEQYF; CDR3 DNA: TGTGCCAGCACCGACGGAGCGTCCTACGAGCAGTACTTC
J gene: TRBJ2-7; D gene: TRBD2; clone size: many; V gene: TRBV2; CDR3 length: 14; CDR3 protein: CASRLLAGVYEQYF; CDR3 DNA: TGTGCCAGCAGGCTACTAGCGGGAGTTTACGAGCAGTACTTC
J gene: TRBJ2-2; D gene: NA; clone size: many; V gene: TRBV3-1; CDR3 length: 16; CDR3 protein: CASSQGAGANTGELFF; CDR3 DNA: TGTGCCAGCAGCCAAGGGGCAGGGGCTAACACCGGGGAGCTGTTTTTT
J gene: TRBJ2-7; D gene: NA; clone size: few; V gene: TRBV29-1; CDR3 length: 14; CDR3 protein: CSVRMGERGYEQYF; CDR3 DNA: TGCAGCGTCCGTATGGGGGAGAGGGGCTACGAGCAGTACTTC
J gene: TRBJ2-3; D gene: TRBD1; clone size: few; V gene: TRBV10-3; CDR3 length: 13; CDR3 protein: CAIRTGATDTQYF; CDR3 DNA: TGTGCCATTAGGACAGGGGCCACAGATACGCAGTATTTT
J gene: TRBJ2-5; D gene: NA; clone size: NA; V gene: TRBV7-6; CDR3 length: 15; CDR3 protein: CASSLRGNSQETQYF; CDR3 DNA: TGTGCCAGCAGCTTAAGGGGAAACAGCCAAGAGACCCAGTACTTC
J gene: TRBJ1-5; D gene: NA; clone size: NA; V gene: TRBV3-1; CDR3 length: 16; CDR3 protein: CASSQGGGLGNQPQHF; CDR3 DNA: TGTGCCAGCAGCCAAGGGGGGGGCTTGGGCAATCAGCCCCAGCATTTT
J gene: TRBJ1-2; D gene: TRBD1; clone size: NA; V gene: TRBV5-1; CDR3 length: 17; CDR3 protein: CASSLAQGQGGWKGYTF; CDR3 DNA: TGCGCCAGCAGCTTGGCCCAAGGACAGGGGGGATGGAAAGGCTACACCTTC
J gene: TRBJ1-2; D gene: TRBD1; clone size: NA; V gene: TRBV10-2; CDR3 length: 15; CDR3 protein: CASSDRQGWGDGYTF; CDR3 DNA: TGCGCCAGCAGTGACCGACAGGGGTGGGGAGATGGCTACACCTTC
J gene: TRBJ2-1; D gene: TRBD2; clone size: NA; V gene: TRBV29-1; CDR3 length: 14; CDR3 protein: CSVEGTSGSGEQFF; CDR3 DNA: TGCAGCGTAGAAGGGACTAGCGGGAGTGGTGAGCAGTTCTTC
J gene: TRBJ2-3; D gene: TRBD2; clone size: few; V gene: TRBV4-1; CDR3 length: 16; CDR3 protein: CASSQLADLLWNTQYF; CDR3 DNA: TGCGCCAGCAGCCAACTAGCGGATCTTCTCTGGAATACGCAGTATTTT
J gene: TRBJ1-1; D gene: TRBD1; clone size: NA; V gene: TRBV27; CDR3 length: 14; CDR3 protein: CASSLSTGVTEAFF; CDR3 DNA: TGTGCCAGCAGTTTATCGACAGGGGTTACTGAAGCTTTCTTT
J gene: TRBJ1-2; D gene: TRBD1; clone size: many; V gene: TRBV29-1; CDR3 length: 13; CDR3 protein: CSVEGQGRVGYTF; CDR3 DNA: TGCAGCGTTGAAGGACAGGGGAGGGTTGGCTACACCTTC
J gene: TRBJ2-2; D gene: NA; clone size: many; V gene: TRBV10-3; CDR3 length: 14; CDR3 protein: CAISWAANTGELFF; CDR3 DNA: TGTGCCATCAGTTGGGCAGCGAACACCGGGGAGCTGTTTTTT
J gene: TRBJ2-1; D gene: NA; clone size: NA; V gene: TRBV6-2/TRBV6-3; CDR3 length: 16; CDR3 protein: CASREPNSGPRNEQFF; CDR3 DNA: TGTGCCAGCAGAGAGCCGAACAGCGGGCCAAGGAATGAGCAGTTCTTC
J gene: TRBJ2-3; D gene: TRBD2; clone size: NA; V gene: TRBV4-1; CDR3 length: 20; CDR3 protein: CASSQEGTSGTLFFTDTQYF; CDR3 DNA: TGCGCCAGCAGCCAAGAAGGGACTAGCGGGACTCTTTTCTTCACAGATACGCAGTATTTT
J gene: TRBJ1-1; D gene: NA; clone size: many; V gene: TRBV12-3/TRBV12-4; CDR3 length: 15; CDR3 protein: CASSLGGTYYTEAFF; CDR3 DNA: TGTGCCAGCAGTTTAGGTGGGACTTACTACACTGAAGCTTTCTTT
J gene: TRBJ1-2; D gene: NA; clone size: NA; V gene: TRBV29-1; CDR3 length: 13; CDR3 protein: CSVTGGDHYGYTF; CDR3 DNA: TGCAGCGTTACTGGCGGAGACCACTATGGCTACACCTTC
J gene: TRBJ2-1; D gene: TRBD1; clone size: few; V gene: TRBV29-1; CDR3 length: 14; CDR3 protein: CSVEGQGSWNEQFF; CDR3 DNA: TGCAGCGTTGAGGGACAGGGGTCTTGGAATGAGCAGTTCTTC
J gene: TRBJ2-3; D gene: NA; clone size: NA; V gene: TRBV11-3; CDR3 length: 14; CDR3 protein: CASSFGGSRDTQYF; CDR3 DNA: TGTGCCAGCAGCTTTGGGGGTTCGAGGGATACGCAGTATTTT
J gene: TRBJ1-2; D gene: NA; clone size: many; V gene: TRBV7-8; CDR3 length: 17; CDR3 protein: CASSSRSRGSVTAGYTF; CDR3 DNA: TGTGCCAGCAGCTCTCGCTCCAGGGGTTCGGTAACAGCTGGCTACACCTTC
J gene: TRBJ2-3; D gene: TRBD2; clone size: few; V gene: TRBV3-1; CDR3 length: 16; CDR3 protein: CASSQEASGGTDTQYF; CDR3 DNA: TGTGCCAGCAGCCAAGAGGCTAGCGGAGGCACAGATACGCAGTATTTT
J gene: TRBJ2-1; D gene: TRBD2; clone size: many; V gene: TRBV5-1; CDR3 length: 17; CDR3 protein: CASSLKPGLAGDNEQFF; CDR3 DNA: TGCGCCAGCAGCTTAAAACCGGGACTAGCGGGAGACAATGAGCAGTTCTTC
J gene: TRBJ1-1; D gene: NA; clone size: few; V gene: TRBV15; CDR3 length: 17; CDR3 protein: CATSRDRTVGRVTEAFF; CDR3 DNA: TGTGCCACCAGCAGAGATCGGACGGTGGGGAGGGTCACTGAAGCTTTCTTT
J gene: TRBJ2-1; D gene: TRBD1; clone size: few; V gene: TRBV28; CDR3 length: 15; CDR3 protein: CARKLTGGGYNEQFF; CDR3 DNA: TGTGCCAGAAAACTAACAGGGGGCGGCTACAATGAGCAGTTCTTC
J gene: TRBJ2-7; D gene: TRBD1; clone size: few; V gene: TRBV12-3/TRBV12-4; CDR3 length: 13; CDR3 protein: CASSDRVTYEQYF; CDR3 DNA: TGTGCCAGCAGCGACAGGGTCACCTACGAGCAGTACTTC
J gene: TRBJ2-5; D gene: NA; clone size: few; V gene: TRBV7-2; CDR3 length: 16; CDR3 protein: CASSYEMGRLGETQYF; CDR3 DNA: TGTGCCAGCAGCTACGAGATGGGACGGCTGGGGGAGACCCAGTACTTC
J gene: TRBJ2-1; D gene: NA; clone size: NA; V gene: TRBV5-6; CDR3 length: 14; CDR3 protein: CASSLVEGVNEQFF; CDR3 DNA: TGTGCCAGCAGCTTGGTGGAGGGGGTCAATGAGCAGTTCTTC
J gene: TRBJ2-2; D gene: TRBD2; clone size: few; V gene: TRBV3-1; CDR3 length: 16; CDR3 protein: CASSQGTSGSTGELFF; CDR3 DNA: TGTGCCAGCAGCCAAGGGACTAGCGGGAGCACCGGGGAGCTGTTTTTT
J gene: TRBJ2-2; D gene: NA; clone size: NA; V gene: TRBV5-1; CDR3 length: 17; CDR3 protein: CASSLQGRAVSTGELFF; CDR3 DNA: TGCGCCAGCAGCTTACAGGGGAGGGCTGTTTCCACCGGGGAGCTGTTTTTT